The 24 T cell receptor beta chains below were found in one sample sequenced in a study of T-cell memory formation after mild COVID-19. TCRdb used MiXCR to reprocess the 5' RACE reads, holding one entry per CDR3 protein. The sample contains around 29,000 distinct CDR3 sequences, 15% to 20% of which appear only once. The specimen was PBMCs or a T cell subset sorted from them (not recorded which). The receptors were gathered from an adult who had mild COVID-19 (a few samples of this study predate the infection). Cell type and time point are not known.

This clonotype was recorded at least ten times. The chain links TRBV15 to TRBJ2-1; no reliable D call. V was shortened by 4 bases and J by 6 bases, with 7 bases between the two germline ends. The germline V gene has CDR1 LNHNV and CDR2 YYDKDF (reference sequence). There are 12 residues in the CDR3. As DNA, the CDR3 is TGTGCCACCAGCATTTCGGTCAATGAGCAGTTCTTC. Its protein product is CATSISVNEQFF.

In this sample, this clonotype turned up many times. This sequence joins TRBV12-3 or TRBV12-4 and TRBJ2-7; TRBD1 agrees at 7 bases. CDR3 length: 16 amino acids. V shed 8 bases and J 0 bases; nucleotides not matched to a gene: 13. The CDR3 spells CASSFRTGTASYEQYF. Written as DNA, the CDR3 is TGTGCCAGCTCTTTCCGGACCGGGACAGCCTCCTACGAGCAGTACTTC.

This clonotype was observed at least ten times. The chain carries TRBV10-3 and TRBJ2-2; D perhaps matches TRBD2 (7 bases). CDR3 size: 15 residues. CDR1 is ENHRY and CDR2 is SYGVKD in the germline V gene. V gave up 4 bases and J gave up 6 bases, with 15 bases separating them. CDR3 in amino acids: CAISGRGAVPGELFF. The CDR3, as DNA: TGTGCCATCAGTGGCCGGGGGGCAGTCCCCGGGGAGCTGTTTTTT.

In this sample, this clonotype turned up a few times. V is TRBV4-1 and J is TRBJ2-7, with TRBD2 as a possible D gene (6 bases). Trimming took off 2 bases at V and 6 bases at J, with 14 bases between the two ends. This CDR3 has 14 amino acids. Germline V gene lookup returns CDR1 MGHRA and CDR2 YSYEKL. This CDR3 is CASSQFGSGREQYF. As DNA, the CDR3 is TGCGCCAGCAGCCAATTTGGTAGCGGACGCGAGCAGTACTTC.

There are many counts of this clonotype. V gene TRBV30 combines with J gene TRBJ2-7; 12 bases are a match to TRBD2. The CDR3 contains 13 residues. Germline values: CDR1 GTSNPN, CDR2 SVGIG (reference sequence). Trimming cost V 3 bases and J 7 bases; bases outside gene matches: 4. In DNA form, the CDR3 reads TGTGCCTGGAGAGCTAGCGGGGGGGGTGAGCAGTACTTC. Translated: CAWRASGGGEQYF.

This clonotype was counted at least ten times. The rearrangement joins TRBV10-3 to TRBJ2-1; D unresolved. The V end lost 1 base, the J end lost 5 bases, and 9 bases lay between the germline ends. The CDR3 has 14 amino acids. Germline-derived CDR1 and CDR2 are ENHRY and SYGVKD. In nucleotides, the CDR3 is TGTGCCATCAGTGAGTTAGGGAATAACAATGAGCAGTTCTTC. This translates into CAISELGNNNEQFF.

The chain couples TRBV6-5 to TRBJ2-1; D perhaps matches TRBD1 (7 bases). The CDR3 has 15 amino acids. Per the germline V gene, CDR1 is MNHEY and CDR2 is SVGAGI. Trimming took 6 bases from V and 0 from J, leaving 12 bases between them. CDR3 DNA sequence: TGTGCCAGCAGCTCAGGGGGGAGCTCCTACAATGAGCAGTTCTTC. It codes for CASSSGGSSYNEQFF.

This clonotype was detected ten times or more. V is TRBV6-6 and J is TRBJ2-1, with 11 nucleotides matching TRBD1. There are 14 residues in the CDR3. With V trimmed by 6 bases and J by 6 bases, 4 bases remained unmatched. The V gene's germline CDR1 is MNHNY and CDR2 SVGAGI (reference sequence). Here the CDR3 reads CASRVGTGGNEQFF. CDR3 in DNA: TGTGCCAGCAGGGTCGGGACAGGGGGCAATGAGCAGTTCTTC.

The chain uses TRBV14 and TRBJ2-1; D is unresolved. The CDR3 spans 12 residues. V gave up 6 bases and J gave up 12 bases, with 15 bases separating them. The germline V gene has CDR1 SGHDN and CDR2 FVKESK. The CDR3 region is CASRALGVRQFF. The CDR3 nucleotides are TGTGCCAGCAGGGCGCTAGGAGTGAGGCAGTTCTTC.

This clonotype was detected ten times or more. The genes are TRBV12-3 or TRBV12-4 and TRBJ2-3; 7 bases fit TRBD2. V was clipped by 6 bases and J by 4 bases; unmatched bases: 10. The CDR3 has 15 amino acids. The CDR3 DNA sequence: TGTGCCAGCAGAGCGAGAGCGGGAACCCCAGATACGCAGTATTTT. Translation gives CASRARAGTPDTQYF.

This clonotype appeared a single time. The V call is TRBV19, the J call TRBJ1-2, with TRBD1 identical over 7 bases. CDR1 and CDR2 (germline): LNHDA, SQIVND (reference sequence). Germline trimming cut 3 bases from V and 4 bases from J; bases unmatched to any gene: 11. The CDR3 loop spans 16 amino acids. The CDR3 sequence: CASSMGTRQGGYGYTF. CDR3 nucleotide sequence: TGTGCCAGTAGTATGGGGACTAGACAGGGCGGCTATGGCTACACCTTC.

This chain joins TRBV20-1 and TRBJ2-7; 8 positions agree with TRBD2. Trimming took 3 bases from V and 1 from J; bases not matched to a gene: 2. The germline V gene has CDR1 DFQATT and CDR2 SNEGSKA (reference sequence). The CDR3 contains 13 residues. The CDR3, as DNA: TGCAGTGCTAGCGGGACTAGTTCCTACGAGCAGTACTTC. Translation gives CSASGTSSYEQYF.

This clonotype was counted many times. The V call is TRBV6-1, the J call TRBJ1-1, with 7 bases fitting TRBD1. Unmatched junction bases numbered 11, after V lost 2 bases and J lost 2 bases. The length of the CDR3 is 17 residues. CDR1 and CDR2 (germline): MNHNS, SASEGT. The CDR3 sequence is CASSETAGGEINTEAFF. The CDR3 bases are TGTGCCAGCAGTGAAACGGCAGGGGGTGAGATAAACACTGAAGCTTTCTTT.

This clonotype was seen repeatedly, ten times or more. The chain combines TRBV10-3 with TRBJ1-5; D call uncertain. The CDR3 spans 12 residues. Between the trimmed V and J ends, which lost 3 bases and 5 bases, there was a span of 5 bases. Looked up from germline, CDR1 is ENHRY and CDR2 is SYGVKD. The CDR3 DNA reads TGTGCCATCAGTGAAGGAGATCAGCCCCAGCATTTT. Protein: CAISEGDQPQHF.

This clonotype was picked up many times. The rearrangement joins TRBV7-3 to TRBJ1-2; D perhaps matches TRBD1 (6 bases). Germline CDR1 SGHTA, CDR2 FQGTGA. This CDR3 comprises 14 residues. V gave up 1 base and J gave up 5 bases, with 11 bases separating them. CDR3 sequence: CASSLSGQGYGYTF. The DNA for the CDR3 is TGTGCCAGCAGCTTAAGTGGGCAGGGGTATGGCTACACCTTC.

This clonotype was detected ten times or more. One end of the junction is discordant with germline, which a read error may explain. The genes are TRBV7-7 and TRBJ2-2, with D possibly being TRBD1 or TRBD2 (6 bases each). Germline-derived CDR1 and CDR2 are SSHAT and FNYEAQ (reference sequence). CDR3 length equals 14 residues. The CDR3 region has the DNA TGTGCTAGCAGCGCCCAACAGGGAGGCGGGGAGCTGTTTTTT. Encoded protein: CASSAQQGGGELFF. Full variable domain (missing parts from reference TRBV7-7 and TRBJ2-2): GAGVSQSPRYKVTKRGQDVTLRCDPISSHATLYWYQQALGQGPEFLTYFNYEAQPDKSGLPSDRFSAERPEGSISTLTIQRTEQRDSAMYRCASSAQQGGGELFFGEGSRLTVL.

This clonotype was found many times. DNA for the CDR3: TGTGCCAGCAGCCAACCCCCTCAAGGTGTCGGGAGGGACAATGAGCAGTTCTTC. Protein product: CASSQPPQGVGRDNEQFF. The chain recombines TRBV4-2 with TRBJ2-1; 8 bases align to TRBD2. The CDR3 contains 18 residues. Germline V gives CDR1 LGHNA, CDR2 YNFKEQ. The V gene end was trimmed by 2 bases and the J gene end by 5 bases; junction bases not matched to a gene: 14.

There are many counts of this clonotype. This chain joins TRBV24-1 and TRBJ2-1; D unclear. This CDR3 has 11 amino acids. The germline V gene has CDR1 KGHDR and CDR2 SFDVKD. Trimming removed 4 bases from V and 7 bases from J, with 4 bases in between. CDR3 in amino acids: CATSERNEQFF. The CDR3 DNA sequence: TGTGCCACCAGTGAAAGGAATGAGCAGTTCTTC.

The sample holds a few counts of this clonotype. V gene TRBV5-4 combines with J gene TRBJ1-1, with TRBD1 matching over 9 bases. The germline V gene encodes CDR1 SGHNT and CDR2 YYREEE (reference sequence). The CDR3 is 15 amino acids. J lost 12 bases, V lost 3 bases, and 15 bases had no gene match. CDR3 sequence reads: CASSSKKGQGELSFF. The CDR3 DNA sequence: TGTGCCAGCAGCTCCAAAAAGGGACAGGGAGAGTTATCTTTCTTT.

This clonotype was detected ten times or more. The J gene is TRBJ1-1, the V gene TRBV15; no clear D gene. Germline V gene sequence: CDR1 LNHNV, CDR2 YYDKDF (reference sequence). The CDR3 covers 13 residues. V lost 0 bases, J lost 0 bases, and 2 bases lay in between. The CDR3 loop reads CATSRDLNTEAFF. DNA for the CDR3: TGTGCCACCAGCAGAGATCTGAACACTGAAGCTTTCTTT.

The table lists this clonotype with a count of one. J is TRBJ2-5 and V is TRBV7-9, with 8 bases matching TRBD1. In germline, CDR1 is SEHNR, CDR2 FQNEAQ (reference sequence). Unmatched junction bases numbered 6, after V lost 4 bases and J lost 5 bases. This CDR3 region has 14 residues. CDR3 sequence: CASSSGQGDETQYF. DNA for the CDR3: TGTGCCAGCAGCTCCGGACAGGGAGATGAGACCCAGTACTTC.

This clonotype was seen only a few times. The genes are TRBV6-2 or TRBV6-3 and TRBJ2-7; D gene uncertain. Trimming pared 6 bases from V and 6 bases from J, leaving 18 bases between. CDR3 length: 14 residues. Per germline, CDR1 MNHEY and CDR2 SVGEGT. CDR3 coding DNA: TGTGCCAGCAGAGAAGCCGGGCCTTCCCTCGAGCAGTACTTC. Its protein product is CASREAGPSLEQYF.

This clonotype was found many times. The V gene is TRBV11-3, the J gene TRBJ2-7; TRBD2 matches 12 bases. Germline V gene data show CDR1 as SGHNT and CDR2 as YENEEA. The CDR3 has 15 amino acids. The V segment lost 3 bases and the J segment 6 bases; nucleotides outside the gene matches: 6. The CDR3 nucleotides are TGTGCCAGCAGCTTGACTAGCGGGAGTCCTGGCGAGCAGTACTTC. Translation: CASSLTSGSPGEQYF.

This clonotype was seen repeatedly, ten times or more. The rearrangement links TRBV5-4 to TRBJ1-2; D is perhaps TRBD1 (5 bases). Germline V gene lookup returns CDR1 SGHNT and CDR2 YYREEE (reference sequence). This CDR3 contains 14 residues. The V gene lost 4 bases and the J gene lost 7 bases, with 17 bases spanning the gap. CDR3 coding DNA: TGTGCCAGCAGCGACATATCAGTTCAGGGTGGCTACACCTTC. Its protein product is CASSDISVQGGYTF.